One and the same sample provided the 8 T cell receptor beta chains below, sequenced in a study of cytomegalovirus exposure and HLA in healthy donors. PCR was performed using 60 Vbeta and 13 Jbeta primers. Sequencing was performed with immunoSEQ multiplex PCR; in TCRdb, only in-frame clones are kept and a portion is missing. This sample carries some 63,000 clones, 80% of them seen once, and the ten largest clones take under 4%. Sequenced: PBMCs. The source of these receptors is a woman aged 40 to 50 in good health and CMV-seronegative.

In DNA, the CDR3 is TGCGCCAGCAGCGAATTCGGGGAAGGAATGAACACTGAAGCTTTCTTT. It encodes CASSEFGEGMNTEAFF. This sequence joins TRBV5-1 and TRBJ1-1, with D hard to call. V was clipped by 4 bases and J by 0 bases, with 16 bases between them. In germline, CDR1 is SGHRS, CDR2 YFSETQ. The CDR3 contains 16 residues.

The V and J genes are TRBV10-2 and TRBJ2-7, with D perhaps TRBD2 (6 bases). Germline V gene data show CDR1 as WSHSY and CDR2 as SAAADI. The V and J ends lost 5 bases and 4 bases respectively, with 15 bases between them. This CDR3 has 14 amino acids. This CDR3 is CASSPGLPGYEQYF. CDR3 coding DNA: TGCGCCAGCAGTCCGGGACTCCCGGGTTACGAGCAGTACTTC.

The chain's CDR3 is CASSSGQGAYYGYTF. The CDR3 DNA reads as TGTGCCAGCAGTTCCGGACAGGGGGCTTACTATGGCTACACCTTC. The chain carries TRBV27 and TRBJ1-2; 11 nucleotides line up with TRBD1. CDR1 and CDR2 from the germline V gene are MNHEY and SMNVEV (reference sequence). J was trimmed by 3 bases and V by 4 bases; bases with no gene match: 4. The CDR3 is made up of 15 amino acids.

Here the CDR3 DNA reads TGTGCCAGCAGCCACTCTCCCCCGGCTAGCGGGAGGGCTCGGAACGAGCAGTACTTC. Protein: CASSHSPPASGRARNEQYF. This chain uses TRBV14 with TRBJ2-7, with TRBD2 matching 12 bases. The trim removed 3 bases at V and 5 bases at J, leaving 17 bases unmatched. The germline V gene encodes CDR1 SGHDN and CDR2 FVKESK. This CDR3 is built from 19 residues.

The chain recombines TRBV27 with TRBJ2-3; TRBD2 aligns across 9 bases. The CDR3 loop spans 15 amino acids. The germline gives CDR1 MNHEY, CDR2 SMNVEV (reference sequence). Trimming removed 5 bases from V and 0 bases from J; junction bases left unmatched: 3. In DNA, the CDR3 is TGTGCCAGCAGTGCTAGCGGGATTAGCACAGATACGCAGTATTTT. Protein: CASSASGISTDTQYF.

This chain joins TRBV5-4 and TRBJ2-5; 10 nucleotides agree with TRBD2. Germline CDR1 is SGHNT and CDR2 is YYREEE (reference sequence). The CDR3 runs 14 residues. V was pared by 3 bases and J by 4 bases, with 3 bases of the junction left unmatched. As DNA, the CDR3 is TGTGCCAGCAGCTCCAGACTAGCGGGAGAGACCCAGTACTTC. This gives the protein CASSSRLAGETQYF.

Here the CDR3 reads CSVEGLAGDNEQFF. CDR3 bases: TGCAGCGTGGAGGGACTAGCGGGAGACAATGAGCAGTTCTTC. This chain links TRBV29-1 with TRBJ2-1; 14 nucleotides agree with TRBD2. The length of the CDR3 is 14 residues. Germline trimming cut 6 bases from V and 5 bases from J; bases unmatched to any gene: 3. Germline lookup yields CDR1 SQVTM and CDR2 ANQGSEA.

V is TRBV29-1 and J is TRBJ1-1, with D perhaps matching TRBD1 (6 bases). The V and J ends lost 7 bases and 1 base respectively, with 10 bases between them. Germline lookup yields CDR1 SQVTM and CDR2 ANQGSEA. The CDR3 loop spans 12 amino acids. CDR3 coding DNA: TGCAGCGCCCTAGGGGGGAACACTGAAGCTTTCTTT. Protein sequence: CSALGGNTEAFF. The complete variable domain, with remaining parts taken from reference TRBV29-1 and TRBJ1-1, reads SAVISQKPSRDICQRGTSLTIQCQVDSQVTMMFWYRQQPGQSLTLIATANQGSEATYESGFVIDKFPISRPNLTFSTLTVSNMSPEDSSIYLCSALGGNTEAFFGQGTRLTVV.